These 32 T cell receptor beta chains came from one sample sequenced in a study of beta chain features in type 1 diabetes. Antigens for these TCRs are unknown. Broader study findings: Among all four CD4+ subsets, Type 1 diabetes patients had TCRB CDR3s that were moderately but significantly shorter.

Reverse transcription of all isolated RNA meant that expressed TCRB transcripts were sequenced. Repertoires were generated with immunoSEQ multiplex PCR, while TCRdb's copy carries only in-frame clones and drops some. The sample has about 240,000 clones, approximately 13% seen once. The material sequenced was naive CD4+ T cells from blood. The receptors here all came from a man aged 25 to 40 with type 1 diabetes.

The V call is TRBV5-4, the J call TRBJ1-1; D gene ambiguous. Germline CDR1 SGHNT, CDR2 YYREEE (reference sequence). This CDR3 contains 13 residues. The V end lost 4 bases, the J end lost 1 base, and 8 bases lay between the germline ends. CDR3 protein: CASSVPGNTEAFF. Written as DNA, the CDR3 is TGTGCCAGCAGCGTCCCAGGGAACACTGAAGCTTTCTTT.

In this sample, this clone turned up a few times. This sequence joins TRBV7-9 and TRBJ2-5; D is unclear. The germline V and J ends were trimmed by 5 bases and 5 bases, with 18 bases remaining between them. The CDR3 is 15 residues long. Germline V CDR1 and CDR2: SEHNR, FQNEAQ (reference sequence). The DNA of the CDR3 is TGTGCCAGCAGCCCTAATGCGGCCTATGGGGAGACCCAGTACTTC. It encodes CASSPNAAYGETQYF. Based on the CDR3 plus reference TRBV7-9 and TRBJ2-5, the full variable domain is DTGVSQNPRHKITKRGQNVTFRCDPISEHNRLYWYRQTLGQGPEFLTYFQNEAQLEKSRLLSDRFSAERPKGSFSTLEIQRTEQGDSAMYLCASSPNAAYGETQYFGPGTRLLVL.

In its sample, this clone was seen a few times. The chain combines TRBV30 with TRBJ2-1, with a tentative D call TRBD2 (6 bases). Germline CDR1 GTSNPN, CDR2 SVGIG (reference sequence). This CDR3 is 13 amino acids long. V was cut by 2 bases and J by 15 bases, with 20 bases left in between. Here the CDR3 DNA reads TGTGCCTGGAGTAAGGCTAGCGACGGTTTTGGGTTCTTC. Protein: CAWSKASDGFGFF.

V and J are TRBV30 and TRBJ2-4; D might be TRBD2 (6 bases). Germline CDR1 reads GTSNPN; CDR2 reads SVGIG (reference sequence). V lost 3 bases to trimming and J lost 7 bases, with 10 bases between them. The CDR3 extends over 12 amino acids. The CDR3 DNA is TGTGCCTGGAGCGGGGGAGCGAACATTCAGTACTTC. The encoded protein is CAWSGGANIQYF.

This clone was seen only a few times. The chain uses TRBV7-2 and TRBJ2-1, with no clear D. The length of the CDR3 is 13 residues. Germline loops: CDR1 SGHTA, CDR2 FQGNSA. Trimming cost V 0 bases and J 7 bases, with 7 bases left between them. In DNA, the CDR3 is TGTGCCAGCAGCTTAGCGTCGCGGAATGAGCAGTTCTTC. Translating it yields CASSLASRNEQFF.

The chain uses TRBV18 and TRBJ2-7, with 8 bases matching TRBD1. The germline V gene encodes CDR1 KGHSH and CDR2 LQKENI. J gave up 0 bases and V 3 bases, and 4 bases lay outside the gene matches. CDR3 length: 15 residues. The CDR3 nucleotides read TGTGCCAGCTCACCGGGGGACAGGAGCTCCTACGAGCAGTACTTC. Protein: CASSPGDRSSYEQYF. Combining the CDR3 with reference TRBV18 and TRBJ2-7 gives the whole variable domain NAGVMQNPRHLVRRRGQEARLRCSPMKGHSHVYWYRQLPEEGLKFMVYLQKENIIDESGMPKERFSAEFPKEGPSILRIQQVVRGDSAAYFCASSPGDRSSYEQYFGPGTRLTVT.

This clone was observed a handful of times. V gene TRBV28 combines with J gene TRBJ1-2; 7 nucleotides line up with TRBD1. This CDR3 spans 16 amino acids. Germline CDR1 MDHEN, CDR2 SYDVKM. With 4 bases clipped from V and 7 bases from J, the junction kept 15 bases outside the gene matches. As DNA, the CDR3 is TGTGCCAGCAGTTGGGGGAACAGGGGCGGAGGGGTTGGCTACACCTTC. This sequence encodes CASSWGNRGGGVGYTF.

This clone appeared a few times. The V call is TRBV6-1, the J call TRBJ1-1; tentative D call: TRBD1 (5 bases). The CDR3 sequence is 13 residues long. The germline gives CDR1 MNHNS, CDR2 SASEGT. V was clipped by 8 bases and J by 0 bases, with 10 bases between them. In nucleotides, the CDR3 is TGTGCCAGCGGACATTCCCTGAACACTGAAGCTTTCTTT. Its translation: CASGHSLNTEAFF.

Details on this clone: Other DNA sequences within the sample encode an identical CDR3. The rearrangement joins TRBV10-3 to TRBJ2-5, with TRBD2 matching over 14 bases. CDR3 length: 16 residues. Per germline, CDR1 ENHRY and CDR2 SYGVKD. With V trimmed by 4 bases and J by 1 base, 2 bases remained unmatched. The CDR3 nucleotides read TGTGCCATCAGTGCCGGACTAGCGGGAGGCCAAGAGACCCAGTACTTC. Protein sequence: CAISAGLAGGQETQYF.

The CDR3 region is CSVVSPGGSGANVLTF. The DNA of the CDR3 is TGCAGCGTTGTCTCCCCCGGAGGGTCAGGGGCCAACGTCCTGACTTTC. The chain combines TRBV29-1 with TRBJ2-6, with D possibly matching TRBD2 (6 bases). V was pared by 4 bases and J by 4 bases, with 17 bases between. CDR3 length: 16 amino acids. Germline loops: CDR1 SQVTM, CDR2 ANQGSEA.

The chain combines TRBV5-1 with TRBJ1-1; a weak D match, TRBD1 (5 bases). V shed 0 bases and J shed 5 bases, with 14 bases lying between them. The V gene's germline CDR1 is SGHRS and CDR2 YFSETQ. CDR3 length: 15 residues. CDR3 amino acids: CASSLEQGGGTEAFF. The DNA of the CDR3 is TGCGCCAGCAGCTTGGAGCAGGGCGGAGGGACTGAAGCTTTCTTT.

This chain uses TRBV30 with TRBJ2-5; D is undetermined. The germline V gene encodes CDR1 GTSNPN and CDR2 SVGIG (reference sequence). V was pared by 1 base and J by 4 bases, with 4 bases between. CDR3 size: 11 residues. CDR3 residues: CAWSERETQYF. The DNA for the CDR3 is TGTGCCTGGAGTGAGAGAGAGACCCAGTACTTC.

V and J are TRBV9 and TRBJ2-7, with D possibly matching TRBD2 (6 bases). The CDR3 spans 11 residues. Germline loops: CDR1 SGDLS, CDR2 YYNGEE. The V end lost 4 bases, the J end lost 7 bases, and 9 bases lay between the germline ends. CDR3 loop: CASSRGREQYF. CDR3 in DNA: TGTGCCAGCAGCCGGGGGAGGGAGCAGTACTTC.

In this sample, this clone turned up a few times. The CDR3 region has the DNA TGTGCCATCAGTGAGTCGACGGAGGAAGCTTTCTTT. Its protein product is CAISESTEEAFF. The chain recombines TRBV10-3 with TRBJ1-1; D remains unclear. Germline lookup yields CDR1 ENHRY and CDR2 SYGVKD. The V and J ends lost 0 bases and 8 bases respectively, with 7 bases between them. This CDR3 region has 12 residues.

This clone was detected only a few times. The chain carries TRBV19 and TRBJ1-2; D ambiguous. V was shortened by 5 bases and J by 8 bases, with 12 bases between the two germline ends. Germline V CDR1 and CDR2: LNHDA, SQIVND (reference sequence). This CDR3 is 12 amino acids long. The CDR3 DNA sequence: TGTGCCAGTAGTCTTGAACGGTCGGGCTACACCTTC. Protein sequence: CASSLERSGYTF.

This clone showed up just a few times. The rearrangement links TRBV5-6 to TRBJ2-1; weak D call: TRBD2 (5 bases). CDR1 and CDR2 from the germline V gene are SGHDT and YYEEEE. The CDR3 loop spans 14 amino acids. V dropped 2 bases and J dropped 12 bases, with 18 bases sitting between them. CDR3 loop: CASSFGVRAKGQFF. CDR3 coding DNA: TGTGCCAGCAGCTTCGGTGTGAGGGCGAAAGGGCAGTTCTTC.

This clone was seen a few times. This chain joins TRBV19 and TRBJ2-1; 8 bases line up with TRBD2. CDR1 is LNHDA, CDR2 SQIVND, per germline (reference sequence). The CDR3 runs 15 residues. The V gene end was trimmed by 5 bases and the J gene end by 4 bases; junction bases not matched to a gene: 7. CDR3: CASSPLAGLYNEQFF. CDR3 DNA: TGTGCCAGTAGTCCGTTAGCGGGACTTTACAATGAGCAGTTCTTC.

This clone was found a few times. The chain is built from TRBV9 and TRBJ2-1; TRBD2 matches 13 bases. With V trimmed by 4 bases and J by 6 bases, 4 bases remained unmatched. The CDR3 has 15 residues. Germline values: CDR1 SGDLS, CDR2 YYNGEE. The CDR3 protein is CASSRLAGGGNEQFF. As DNA, the CDR3 is TGTGCCAGCAGCCGACTAGCGGGAGGCGGCAATGAGCAGTTCTTC.

In this sample, this clone turned up a few times. This sample also contains other DNA sequences that code for the same CDR3. This sequence joins TRBV30 and TRBJ1-1; D ambiguous. Germline loops: CDR1 GTSNPN, CDR2 SVGIG (reference sequence). V dropped 1 base and J dropped 3 bases, with 3 bases sitting between them. The CDR3 spans 11 residues. The CDR3 DNA reads TGTGCCTGGAGTGGCGACACTGAAGCTTTCTTT. Residues: CAWSGDTEAFF.

This clone was detected only a few times. The rearrangement joins TRBV25-1 to TRBJ2-1; 8 bases are shared with TRBD2. The junction had 8 bases not matched to a gene; V was cut back by 1 base and J by 6 bases. Per the germline V gene, CDR1 is MGHDK and CDR2 is SYGVNS. This CDR3 region has 16 residues. The CDR3 loop is CASSELGTRAGNEQFF. The CDR3 DNA follows: TGTGCCAGCAGTGAATTGGGGACTAGAGCTGGCAATGAGCAGTTCTTC. The variable domain in full, with the rest retrieved from reference TRBV25-1 and TRBJ2-1, is EADIYQTPRYLVIGTGKKITLECSQTMGHDKMYWYQQDPGMELHLIHYSYGVNSTEKGDLSSESTVSRIRTEHFPLTLESARPSHTSQYLCASSELGTRAGNEQFFGPGTRLTVL.

This chain uses TRBV15 with TRBJ2-2, with a weak D call TRBD2 (5 bases). The CDR3 covers 16 residues. CDR1 LNHNV and CDR2 YYDKDF come from the germline V gene (reference sequence). Trimming cost V 1 base and J 1 base, with 10 bases left between them. CDR3 amino acids: CATSRARTENTGELFF. In DNA form, the CDR3 reads TGTGCCACCAGCAGAGCTCGGACTGAGAACACCGGGGAGCTGTTTTTT.

A few counts support this clone. The rearrangement links TRBV5-1 to TRBJ2-7, with TRBD2 matching over 13 bases. The J segment lost 5 bases and the V segment lost 3 bases, leaving 14 bases of the junction unmatched. CDR1 is SGHRS, CDR2 YFSETQ, per germline. This CDR3 comprises 18 residues. The CDR3 region has the DNA TGCGCCAGCAGCTCTCCGGGACTAGCGGGACCACACCCGGACGAGCAGTACTTC. Its translation is CASSSPGLAGPHPDEQYF.

The chain joins TRBV6-6 to TRBJ2-3; a weak D match, TRBD2 (5 bases). V lost 5 bases and J 1 base, leaving 10 bases between the germline ends. This CDR3 has 14 amino acids. Germline V CDR1 and CDR2: MNHNY, SVGAGI (reference sequence). CDR3: CASSISGRTDTQYF. The CDR3 DNA is TGTGCCAGCAGTATAAGCGGCCGCACAGATACGCAGTATTTT.

This clone showed up just a few times. The V call is TRBV7-2, the J call TRBJ2-3; TRBD2 aligns across 10 bases. CDR3 size: 17 residues. J gave up 7 bases and V 1 base, and 11 bases lay outside the gene matches. Germline values: CDR1 SGHTA, CDR2 FQGNSA. CDR3 residues: CASSLVIAGGRRNTQYF. CDR3 DNA: TGTGCCAGCAGCTTAGTGATAGCGGGAGGCCGCCGAAATACGCAGTATTTT.

The genes are TRBV6-5 and TRBJ1-1, with D possibly matching TRBD1 (5 bases). This CDR3 has 14 amino acids. CDR1 MNHEY and CDR2 SVGAGI come from the germline V gene. Trimming took 6 bases from V and 0 from J, leaving 11 bases between them. In nucleotides, the CDR3 is TGTGCCAGCAGGGGACTTCGGATGAACACTGAAGCTTTCTTT. Its translation is CASRGLRMNTEAFF.

This clone was seen a few times. This chain joins TRBV2 and TRBJ2-1; TRBD2 aligns across 10 bases. This CDR3 has 14 residues. The trim removed 7 bases at V and 4 bases at J, leaving 4 bases unmatched. Germline V gene lookup returns CDR1 SNHLY and CDR2 FYNNEI. CDR3 sequence: CASTGLAVYNEQFF. CDR3 DNA sequence: TGTGCCAGCACAGGACTAGCGGTTTACAATGAGCAGTTCTTC.

This clone occurred a few times. J is TRBJ1-5 and V is TRBV4-2; TRBD1 matches 8 bases. Germline loops: CDR1 LGHNA, CDR2 YNFKEQ. This CDR3 has 16 amino acids. V lost 2 bases and J lost 2; bases outside the gene matches: 5. The CDR3 DNA sequence: TGTGCCAGCAGCCAATCCGGGACAGGTGGCAATCAGCCCCAGCATTTT. Translation gives CASSQSGTGGNQPQHF.

The rearrangement uses TRBV19 and TRBJ1-2; D perhaps matches TRBD1 (6 bases). Trimming cost V 4 bases and J 3 bases, with 15 bases left between them. The CDR3 loop spans 15 amino acids. CDR1 LNHDA and CDR2 SQIVND come from the germline V gene (reference sequence). The CDR3 loop is CASSTSWTAYYGYTF. DNA of the CDR3: TGTGCCAGTAGTACCTCCTGGACAGCTTACTATGGCTACACCTTC.

The CDR3 loop reads CASSQEVASGAPEQFF. In DNA form, the CDR3 reads TGCGCCAGCAGCCAAGAGGTGGCTAGCGGGGCTCCTGAGCAGTTCTTC. The chain links TRBV4-1 to TRBJ2-1; 9 positions match TRBD2. CDR1 and CDR2 from the germline V gene are MGHRA and YSYEKL. The CDR3 sequence is 16 residues long. Trimming at V came to 0 bases and at J to 9 bases, leaving 9 bases not matched to a gene.

This sequence joins TRBV7-2 and TRBJ1-2; no clear D gene. The length of the CDR3 is 14 residues. V lost 5 bases, J lost 7 bases, and 17 bases lay in between. CDR1 SGHTA and CDR2 FQGNSA come from the germline V gene. In nucleotides, the CDR3 is TGTGCCAGCAGCGCCTTAGGAGGGTTTGGTGGCTACACCTTC. Encoded protein: CASSALGGFGGYTF.

There are a few counts of this clone. The chain links TRBV18 to TRBJ1-1; D gene unclear. Germline V gives CDR1 KGHSH, CDR2 LQKENI. The CDR3 has 12 residues. The germline V and J ends were trimmed by 3 bases and 4 bases, with 6 bases remaining between them. Written as DNA, the CDR3 is TGTGCCAGCTCACCCTACGGCACTGAAGCTTTCTTT. Residues: CASSPYGTEAFF. Full variable domain (remainder filled in from reference TRBV18 and TRBJ1-1): NAGVMQNPRHLVRRRGQEARLRCSPMKGHSHVYWYRQLPEEGLKFMVYLQKENIIDESGMPKERFSAEFPKEGPSILRIQQVVRGDSAAYFCASSPYGTEAFFGQGTRLTVV.

This clone has a handful of counts. V and J are TRBV4-1 and TRBJ2-5, with 7 bases identical to TRBD2. V dropped 3 bases and J dropped 4; count of bases not matched to a gene: 2. CDR3 length: 13 residues. The germline gives CDR1 MGHRA, CDR2 YSYEKL. CDR3 in amino acids: CASSQREGETQYF. The CDR3 nucleotides read TGCGCCAGCAGCCAGAGGGAGGGAGAGACCCAGTACTTC.